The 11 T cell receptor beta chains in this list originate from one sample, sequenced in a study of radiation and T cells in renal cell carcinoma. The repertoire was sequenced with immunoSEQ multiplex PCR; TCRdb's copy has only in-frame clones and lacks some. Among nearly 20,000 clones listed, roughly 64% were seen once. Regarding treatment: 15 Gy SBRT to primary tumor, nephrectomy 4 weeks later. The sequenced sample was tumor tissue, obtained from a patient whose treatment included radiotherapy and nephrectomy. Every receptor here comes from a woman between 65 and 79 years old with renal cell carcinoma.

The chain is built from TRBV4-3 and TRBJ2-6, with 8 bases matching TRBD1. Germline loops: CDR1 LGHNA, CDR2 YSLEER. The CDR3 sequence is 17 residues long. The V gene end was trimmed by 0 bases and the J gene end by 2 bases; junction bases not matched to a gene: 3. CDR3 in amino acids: CASSQEGTGTGANVLTF. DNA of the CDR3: TGCGCCAGCAGCCAAGAAGGGACAGGAACTGGGGCCAACGTCCTGACTTTC.

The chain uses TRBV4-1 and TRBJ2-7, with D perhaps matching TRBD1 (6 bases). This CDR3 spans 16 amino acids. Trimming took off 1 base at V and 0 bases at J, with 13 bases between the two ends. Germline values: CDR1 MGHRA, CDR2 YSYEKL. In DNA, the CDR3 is TGCGCCAGCAGCCAAGGTGCCAACAGGGCCTCCTACGAGCAGTACTTC. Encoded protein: CASSQGANRASYEQYF.

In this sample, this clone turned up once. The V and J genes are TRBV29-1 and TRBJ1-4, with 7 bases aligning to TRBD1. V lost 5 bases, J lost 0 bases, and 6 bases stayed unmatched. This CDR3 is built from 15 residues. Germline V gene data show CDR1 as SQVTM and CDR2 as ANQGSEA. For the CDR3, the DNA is TGCAGCGTTCAGGGGGGGGTTTCAACTAATGAAAAACTGTTTTTT. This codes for CSVQGGVSTNEKLFF.

This CDR3 is CASSYLGFYGYTF. The CDR3, as DNA: TGTGCCAGCAGTTACCTTGGGTTCTATGGCTACACCTTC. The chain couples TRBV6-5 to TRBJ1-2; unclear D gene. The CDR3 contains 13 residues. From germline, CDR1 is MNHEY and CDR2 SVGAGI. V lost 2 bases and J lost 4, with 8 bases in between.

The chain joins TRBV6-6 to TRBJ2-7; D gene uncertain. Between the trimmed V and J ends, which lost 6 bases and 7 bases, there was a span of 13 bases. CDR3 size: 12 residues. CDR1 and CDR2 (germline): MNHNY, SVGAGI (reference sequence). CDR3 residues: CASSSGSWEQYF. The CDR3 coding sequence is TGTGCCAGCAGCTCAGGCTCGTGGGAGCAGTACTTC.

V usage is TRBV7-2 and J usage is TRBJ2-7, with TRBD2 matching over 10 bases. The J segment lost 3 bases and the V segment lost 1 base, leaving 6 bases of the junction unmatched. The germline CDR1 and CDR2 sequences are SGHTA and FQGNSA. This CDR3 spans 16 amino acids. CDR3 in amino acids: CASSLVSSGGLYEQYF. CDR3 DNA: TGTGCCAGCAGCTTAGTTTCTAGCGGGGGCCTCTACGAGCAGTACTTC.

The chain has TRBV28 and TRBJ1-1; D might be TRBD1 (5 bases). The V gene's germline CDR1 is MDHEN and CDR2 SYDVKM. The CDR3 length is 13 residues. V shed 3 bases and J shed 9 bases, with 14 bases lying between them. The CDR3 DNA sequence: TGTGCCAGCAGTTTTGGGGGGACTGTAAAAGCTTTCTTT. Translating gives CASSFGGTVKAFF.

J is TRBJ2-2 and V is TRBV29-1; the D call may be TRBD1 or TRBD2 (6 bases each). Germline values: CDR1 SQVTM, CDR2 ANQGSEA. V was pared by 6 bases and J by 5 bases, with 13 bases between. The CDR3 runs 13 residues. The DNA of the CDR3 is TGCAGCGTCGCACAGGGAGGTACCGGGGAGCTGTTTTTT. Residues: CSVAQGGTGELFF.

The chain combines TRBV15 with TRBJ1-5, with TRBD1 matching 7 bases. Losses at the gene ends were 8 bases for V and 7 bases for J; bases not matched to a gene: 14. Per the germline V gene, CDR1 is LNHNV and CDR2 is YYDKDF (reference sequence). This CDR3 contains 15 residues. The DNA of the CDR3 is TGTGCCACCTCGCCGGGACAGCCTTTCCGGCAGCCCCAGCATTTT. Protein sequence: CATSPGQPFRQPQHF. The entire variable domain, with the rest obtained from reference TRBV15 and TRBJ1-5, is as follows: DAMVIQNPRYQVTQFGKPVTLSCSQTLNHNVMYWYQQKSSQAPKLLFHYYDKDFNNEADTPDNFQSRRPNTSFCFLDIRSPGLGDTAMYLCATSPGQPFRQPQHFGDGTRLSIL.

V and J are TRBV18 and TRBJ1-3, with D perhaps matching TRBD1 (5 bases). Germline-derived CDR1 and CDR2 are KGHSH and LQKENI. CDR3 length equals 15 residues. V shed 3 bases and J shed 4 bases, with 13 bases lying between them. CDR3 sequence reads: CASSPIPGSGNTIYF. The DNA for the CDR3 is TGTGCCAGCTCACCGATTCCAGGGTCCGGAAACACCATATATTTT.

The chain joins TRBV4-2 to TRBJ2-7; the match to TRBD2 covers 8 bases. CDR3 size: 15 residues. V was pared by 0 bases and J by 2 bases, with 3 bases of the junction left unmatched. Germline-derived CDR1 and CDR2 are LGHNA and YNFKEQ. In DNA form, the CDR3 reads TGTGCCAGCAGCCAAGACAGCGGGGGCCCCTACGAGCAGTACTTC. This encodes CASSQDSGGPYEQYF.